The 26 T cell receptor beta chains reported below all come from one sample, sequenced in a study of glioma-infiltrating T cells. TCR alpha and beta CDR3 regions were amplified from RNA using iRepertoire nested multiplex PCR. TCRdb re-derived calls from the multiplex PCR reads in MiXCR, one entry per CDR3 protein. The top ten hold approximately 38% of the sample, which has some 90,000 distinct CDR3 sequences, approximately 40% seen once. Sequenced input: glioma tissue, nonneoplastic brain tissue, or PBMCs (not recorded which). The receptors derive from a human donor with low-grade glioma or glioblastoma, undergoing nonglioma brain surgery, or in good health (not recorded which).

This clonotype was seen only a few times. One base away lies a much larger clone, so this may be a sequencing read error. The genes are TRBV14 and TRBJ2-1, with D hard to call. V shed 4 bases and J shed 2 bases, with 12 bases lying between them. Per germline, CDR1 SGHDN and CDR2 FVKESK. This CDR3 is built from 15 residues. The CDR3 is CASSRGLATYNEQFF. The CDR3 DNA reads as TGTGCCAGCAGCCGAGGTTTAGCAACCTACAATGAGCAGTTCTTC.

V is TRBV28 and J is TRBJ2-3, with a possible D match to TRBD2 (7 bases). The CDR3 extends over 13 amino acids. From germline, CDR1 is MDHEN and CDR2 SYDVKM. CDR3 sequence reads: CVCTLGGADTQYF. CDR3 in DNA: TGTGTCTGCACTTTAGGGGGGGCAGATACGCAGTATTTT.

The table lists this clonotype with a count of one. Sequence at one end of the junction differs from germline and may be a read error. The chain couples TRBV20-1 to TRBJ2-3; 8 positions match TRBD2. The CDR3 sequence is 14 residues long. The germline CDR1 and CDR2 sequences are DFQATT and SNEGSKA (reference sequence). CDR3 protein: CSARRLASTDTKYF. DNA for the CDR3: TGCAGTGCCAGACGACTAGCGAGCACAGATACGAAGTATTTT.

This clonotype was counted many times. The V gene is TRBV4-1, the J gene TRBJ2-5; no firm D call. There are 15 residues in the CDR3. Trimming cost V 4 bases and J 2 bases, with 14 bases left between them. The germline V gene has CDR1 MGHRA and CDR2 YSYEKL. CDR3 region: CASSLRLDVQETQYF. The CDR3, as DNA: TGCGCCAGCAGCCTAAGGTTGGATGTACAAGAGACCCAGTACTTC.

With respect to this clonotype: A read error is possible here, since a much larger clone lies one base away. CDR3 sequence (DNA): TGTACCAGCAGCCCCGCGTCCTACACTGAAGCTTTCTTT. This sequence encodes CTSSPASYTEAFF. This chain links TRBV5-4 with TRBJ1-1; D not certain. CDR3 length equals 13 residues. The V gene's germline CDR1 is SGHNT and CDR2 YYREEE (reference sequence).

This clonotype was detected ten times or more. This chain connects TRBV7-2 to TRBJ1-5, with TRBD1 matching over 12 bases. This CDR3 is 16 amino acids long. Trimming cost V 5 bases and J 6 bases; bases outside gene matches: 8. Germline CDR1 and CDR2: SGHTA and FQGNSA. The CDR3 sequence is CASSPLGTGGGQPQHF. In nucleotides, the CDR3 is TGTGCCAGCAGCCCCTTAGGGACAGGGGGCGGTCAGCCCCAGCATTTT.

The sample holds many counts of this clonotype. This chain joins TRBV7-6 and TRBJ2-7, with TRBD1 matching over 8 bases. This CDR3 spans 14 amino acids. V shed 3 bases and J 3 bases; nucleotides not matched to a gene: 4. Per germline, CDR1 SGHVS and CDR2 FNYEAQ. The CDR3 is CASSFSTGGYEQYF. In nucleotides, the CDR3 is TGTGCCAGCAGCTTCTCTACAGGGGGCTACGAGCAGTACTTC.

Comments on this clonotype: An end of the junction does not agree with germline; a read error may underlie this. The chain couples TRBV4-1 to TRBJ2-1; D call uncertain. CDR3 length: 14 amino acids. Germline CDR1 reads MGHRA; CDR2 reads YSYEKL. The CDR3 loop is CSSIQDVLYNDQFF. CDR3 DNA: TGCTCCAGCATCCAAGATGTATTATACAATGATCAGTTCTTC.

In this sample, this clonotype turned up many times. This chain joins TRBV15 and TRBJ1-2; the D gene is possibly TRBD1 (5 bases). The CDR3 consists of 13 residues. Germline CDR1 and CDR2: LNHNV and YYDKDF (reference sequence). The V and J ends lost 4 bases and 8 bases respectively, with 14 bases between them. CDR3 region: CATSTLSGMGYTF. CDR3 nucleotides: TGTGCCACCAGCACACTTTCAGGGATGGGCTACACCTTC.

The chain recombines TRBV20-1 with TRBJ2-7; tentative D call: TRBD1 (5 bases). V lost 6 bases to trimming and J lost 3 bases, with 18 bases between them. CDR3 length equals 14 residues. Per the germline V gene, CDR1 is DFQATT and CDR2 is SNEGSKA (reference sequence). For the CDR3, the DNA is TGCAGTGCCAGCAGGCAGGGCGTCTTCTACGAGCAGTACTTC. Translating gives CSASRQGVFYEQYF.

This clonotype was found a few times. The V call is TRBV19, the J call TRBJ2-5, with a possible D match to TRBD2 (5 bases). V was cut by 6 bases and J by 1 base, with 6 bases left in between. The CDR3 spans 12 residues. Germline CDR1 reads LNHDA; CDR2 reads SQIVND (reference sequence). CDR3 sequence reads: CASSGVQETQYF. CDR3 coding DNA: TGTGCCAGTAGCGGGGTCCAAGAGACCCAGTACTTC.

The CDR3 DNA is TGTGCCAGCAGCCTCCCTAGCGCTTACAATGAGCAGTTCTTC. It yields the protein CASSLPSAYNEQFF. The chain couples TRBV3-1 to TRBJ2-1; weak D call: TRBD2 (6 bases). Germline CDR1 and CDR2: LGHDT and YNNKEL (reference sequence). CDR3 size: 14 residues. Trimming removed 4 bases from V and 4 bases from J, with 11 bases in between.

This clonotype was recorded at least ten times. The rearrangement uses TRBV7-9 and TRBJ2-7; TRBD1 matches 7 bases. V lost 0 bases and J lost 0; bases outside the gene matches: 2. CDR1 SEHNR and CDR2 FQNEAQ come from the germline V gene (reference sequence). The CDR3 runs to 15 residues. As DNA, the CDR3 is TGTGCCAGCAGCTTAGCCGGGGACAGCTCCTACGAGCAGTACTTC. Encoded protein: CASSLAGDSSYEQYF.

Regarding this clonotype: This could be a read error, since a much larger clone is one nucleotide away. The chain uses TRBV29-1 and TRBJ2-5; D remains ambiguous. Germline V gives CDR1 SQVTM, CDR2 ANQGSEA. The CDR3 covers 11 residues. V was cut by 4 bases and J by 4 bases, with 7 bases left in between. CDR3 coding DNA: TGCAGCGTTGCTTGGGGAGAGACCCAGTACTTC. This sequence encodes CSVAWGETQYF.

The count of this clonotype is one. This may arise from a read error, as a much more abundant clone is one base away. The V gene is TRBV3-1, the J gene TRBJ2-2; 11 bases are shared with TRBD1. The CDR3 sequence is 16 residues long. Germline assignment: CDR1 LGHDT and CDR2 YNNKEL (reference sequence). This CDR3 is CASSPLGQGDTRELFF. The DNA of the CDR3 is TGTGCCAGCAGCCCCTTGGGACAGGGGGACACCAGGGAGCTGTTTTTT.

This clonotype was recorded many times. V usage is TRBV2 and J usage is TRBJ2-2; D remains ambiguous. This CDR3 is 15 amino acids long. V lost 1 base, J lost 2 bases, and 8 bases lay in between. Germline-derived CDR1 and CDR2 are SNHLY and FYNNEI. CDR3 sequence (DNA): TGTGCCAGCAGTGAAGTCCAGCTTAACACCGGGGAGCTGTTTTTT. It yields the protein CASSEVQLNTGELFF.

This clonotype was detected many times. J is TRBJ2-1 and V is TRBV24-1; D gene unclear. V was pared by 2 bases and J by 9 bases, with 10 bases between. This CDR3 is 13 amino acids long. Germline CDR1 KGHDR, CDR2 SFDVKD. This CDR3 reads CATSDSVRLEQFF. The DNA of the CDR3 is TGTGCCACCAGTGATTCAGTGAGGCTTGAGCAGTTCTTC.

This clonotype has at least ten counts. The chain links TRBV7-2 to TRBJ2-5, with D perhaps TRBD2 (6 bases). The germline CDR1 and CDR2 sequences are SGHTA and FQGNSA. Between the trimmed V and J ends, which lost 1 base and 12 bases, there was a span of 18 bases. CDR3 length equals 14 residues. CDR3 DNA: TGTGCCAGCAGCTTAGGCGGGGACCGGGACGCTAAGTACTTC. Translated: CASSLGGDRDAKYF.

This clonotype has ten or more counts. The rearrangement joins TRBV5-6 to TRBJ2-5; 12 nucleotides align to TRBD2. Germline-derived CDR1 and CDR2 are SGHDT and YYEEEE. Trimming at V came to 6 bases and at J to 3 bases, leaving 6 bases not matched to a gene. The CDR3 contains 15 residues. CDR3 in DNA: TGTGCCAGCACCGGACTAGCGGGGTTCAAAGAGACCCAGTACTTC. Amino acid sequence: CASTGLAGFKETQYF.

This clonotype appeared many times. CDR3 region: CASSMRDYSNTGELFF. The CDR3 bases are TGTGCCAGCAGCATGAGGGACTACTCGAACACCGGGGAGCTGTTTTTT. The chain employs TRBV7-9 and TRBJ2-2, with 7 bases aligning to TRBD2. J was trimmed by 0 bases and V by 5 bases; bases with no gene match: 6. Germline V gives CDR1 SEHNR, CDR2 FQNEAQ (reference sequence). This CDR3 spans 16 amino acids.

Concerning this clonotype: A read error may be the cause here, since a much bigger clone is one base away. The V and J genes are TRBV18 and TRBJ2-5; either TRBD1 or TRBD2 may supply D (5 bases each). Germline CDR1 reads KGHSH; CDR2 reads LQKENI. CDR3 length: 13 residues. Here the CDR3 reads CASSGDLQGTQYF. For the CDR3, the DNA is TGTGCCAGCTCCGGGGACCTTCAAGGGACCCAGTACTTC.

This chain joins TRBV2 and TRBJ2-7; 10 nucleotides agree with TRBD1. Germline CDR1 is SNHLY and CDR2 is FYNNEI. The J segment lost 5 bases and the V segment lost 6 bases, leaving 10 bases of the junction unmatched. The CDR3 runs to 15 residues. The CDR3 DNA is TGTGCCAGCAGAGTAGAGAGACAGGGGGCACACGAGCAGTACTTC. It specifies CASRVERQGAHEQYF.

This clonotype was counted many times. The rearrangement links TRBV6-1 to TRBJ1-4; D unresolved. The V and J ends lost 5 bases and 7 bases respectively, with 17 bases between them. The CDR3 totals 15 residues. Germline V CDR1 and CDR2: MNHNS, SASEGT. The CDR3 protein is CASSLRAGRGEKLFF. CDR3 in DNA: TGTGCCAGCAGTCTAAGGGCGGGGAGAGGTGAAAAACTGTTTTTT.

At least ten counts were recorded for this clonotype. The limits of the CDR3 on the DNA are not certain, so only TCRdb's listed CDR3 is given. V usage is TRBV12-3 or TRBV12-4 and J usage is TRBJ2-3; no DNA check was done on the table's D call, TRBD1. From its first to its last residue, the CDR3 has 11 amino acids. CDR3 protein: CASSFGTGAYF.

This clonotype was counted a single time. This chain links TRBV6-2 or TRBV6-3 with TRBJ2-7; TRBD1 matches 8 bases. V dropped 6 bases and J dropped 4; count of bases not matched to a gene: 8. In germline, CDR1 is MNHEY, CDR2 SVGEGT. The CDR3 covers 14 residues. DNA for the CDR3: TGTGCCAGCAGGGCAGGACAGGGTCGATACGAGCAGTACTTC. This sequence encodes CASRAGQGRYEQYF.

At least ten counts were recorded for this clonotype. The chain links TRBV4-1 to TRBJ2-1; D might be TRBD2 (6 bases). Germline loops: CDR1 MGHRA, CDR2 YSYEKL. CDR3 size: 16 residues. V lost 4 bases and J lost 8, with 21 bases in between. The chain's CDR3 is CASSLVSGRESDEQFF. CDR3 DNA: TGCGCCAGCAGCCTTGTATCGGGACGGGAGTCGGATGAGCAGTTCTTC.